This T cell receptor beta chain was captured in a study of CD8+ T cells in alopecia areata. The table lists this clone with a few counts. Reverse transcription of extracted RNA yielded cDNA, which provided the sequencing template. This table comes from immunoSEQ multiplex PCR, and its TCRdb copy is limited to in-frame clones, with some not included. The table lists over 120,000 clones, roughly 46% of them singletons. V shed 0 bases and J shed 4 bases, with 12 bases lying between them. The germline V gene has CDR1 SGHRS and CDR2 YFSETQ. There are 15 residues in the CDR3. The receptor was isolated from a human donor with alopecia areata. The sample in question was CD4+ T cells sorted from blood, obtained at week 0. The chain is built from TRBV5-1 and TRBJ2-3; D perhaps matches TRBD1 (8 bases). The CDR3 DNA follows: TGCGCCAGCAGCTTGGAACAGGGGGGGTCAGATACGCAGTATTTT. Its translation: CASSLEQGGSDTQYF.